This T cell receptor (beta chain) was profiled in a study of cytomegalovirus exposure and HLA in healthy donors. PCR primers comprised 60 Vbeta and 13 Jbeta primers. Profiling relied on immunoSEQ multiplex PCR, and the TCRdb table lists in-frame clones only, not all of them. This table holds about 130,000 clones, approximately 61% found once. Germline V lookup: CDR1 KGHSH, CDR2 LQKENI. There are 13 residues in the CDR3. J lost 5 bases, V lost 6 bases, and 1 base had no gene match. This TCR came from a human donor in good health. The chain has TRBV18 and TRBJ2-7, with 13 bases lining up with TRBD2. Sequenced sample: PBMCs. The CDR3 protein is CASSGLAGNEQYF. CDR3 DNA sequence: TGTGCCAGCTCGGGACTAGCGGGAAACGAGCAGTACTTC.